This T cell receptor beta chain was identified in a study of long-term antiretroviral therapy in people with HIV. This CDR3 region has 14 residues. Germline CDR1 SGHTA, CDR2 FQGTGA. Trimming took 1 base from V and 8 from J, leaving 12 bases between them. An immunoSEQ assay, version v3.0, was performed at survey level. Measured with immunoSEQ multiplex PCR; TCRdb has only the in-frame clones, and not every one. The sample consists of more than 15,000 clones, about three quarters of them appearing once. Specimens held 1-10 million cryopreserved PBMC prior to DNA extraction. The receptor comes from a woman aged 25-40 years with HIV. The sample consisted of unsorted PBMCs, taken 2.9 years after starting antiretroviral therapy. The rearrangement uses TRBV7-3 and TRBJ2-1; D gene ambiguous. The CDR3 DNA sequence: TGTGCCAGCAGCTTAAATCCAGGCCCCCATGAGCAGTTCTTC. It yields the protein CASSLNPGPHEQFF.